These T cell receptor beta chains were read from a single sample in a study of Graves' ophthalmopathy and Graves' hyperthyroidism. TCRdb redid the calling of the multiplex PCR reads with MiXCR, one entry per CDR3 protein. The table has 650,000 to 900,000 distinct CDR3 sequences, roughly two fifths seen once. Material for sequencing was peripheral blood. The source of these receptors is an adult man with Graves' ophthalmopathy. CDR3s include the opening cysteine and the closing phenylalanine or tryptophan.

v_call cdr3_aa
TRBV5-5 CASSRLPGQATLYSNQPQHF
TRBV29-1 CSITTGGEANYGYTF
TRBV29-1 CSVDGGSGEKLFF
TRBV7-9 CASSSGTGWNYGYTF
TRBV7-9 CASSQEQELQETQYF
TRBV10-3 CAIMGQGAYGYTF
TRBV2 CASSPQMGWAYEQYF
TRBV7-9 CASSLIAGGEAQYF
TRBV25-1 CASSASGQGINQPQHF
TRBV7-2 CASSPGTHISPLHF
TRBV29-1 CSVGQGLSGNTIYF
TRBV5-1 CASSLSSLNRADQPQHF
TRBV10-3 CATRDGGNEKLFF
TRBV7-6 CASSSAGLETQYF
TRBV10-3 CASRRAGGYEQYF
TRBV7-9 CASSLDTGTVAPNYGYTF
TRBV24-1 CASSSQGSANQPQHF
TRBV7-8 CASSFQGSYGELFF
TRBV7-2 CASSAGRISNQPQHF
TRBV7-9 CASSRRQGTSTGELFF
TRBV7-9 CASSQGLAAGELFF
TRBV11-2 CASSFGQGPQFF
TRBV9 CASSFGGFGQPQHF
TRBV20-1 CSAQNRGFDGYTF
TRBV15 CASSSPGTEDYGYTF
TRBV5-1 CASSWTSSLYEQYF
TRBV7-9 CASSSPNDEQYF
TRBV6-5 CASSGGLAGAETQYF
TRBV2 CASSVRPFTGELFF
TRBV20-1 CSAHDRLSTNEKLFF
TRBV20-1 CRIPQGGVGYGYTF
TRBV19 CASSPSQGAQETQYF
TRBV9 CASSQGQGLDYEQYF
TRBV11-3 CASSLGLGRREQYF
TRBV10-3 CASSPSQAETQYF
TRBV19 CASSISQGYGANVLTF
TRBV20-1 CSARGPSGNTIYF
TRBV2 CASNPWRSSYEQYF
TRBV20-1 CSALDTDQPQHF
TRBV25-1 CASSLWMGAQETQYF
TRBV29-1 CSVGKGIVETQYF
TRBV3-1 CASSQGDRVRYEQYF
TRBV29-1 CSVVPGTGGEKLFF
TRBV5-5 CASSLGGMDGYTF
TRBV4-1 CASSQETLETQYF
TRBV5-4 CASSFRLAGGRETQYF
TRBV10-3 CAISESIAGSETQYF
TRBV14 CASSLWVGEQGLETQYF
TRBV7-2 CASSLRTGLASGQETQYF
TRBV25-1 CASTDRETQYF
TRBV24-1 CATSDRGRQRGETQYF
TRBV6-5 CASSELSEKLFF